This is a list of T cell receptor beta chains from one sample in a study of CD4+ T cells in melanoma. Sequencing used immunoSEQ multiplex PCR; TCRdb keeps in-frame clones, though not all of them. Among some 10,000 clones listed, approximately 67% were seen once. The material sequenced was cells from a culture (not recorded whether cultured in vitro). All receptors derive from a human donor with melanoma. The CDR3 runs from the conserved cysteine through the conserved F or W. A D gene is named only where the DNA matches it firmly. Clone size is stated in some rows and not others, as once, few, many or a class when expanded.

v_call,clone_size,d_call,j_call,cdr3_nt,cdr3_aa
TRBV5-1,NA,NA,TRBJ1-2,TGCGCCAGCAGCTTGGTCGCGGGGAGCTATGGCTACACCTTC,CASSLVAGSYGYTF
TRBV7-9,NA,NA,TRBJ1-6,TGTGCCAGCAGCACGGGGTCGGGGTTTTATAATTCACCCCTCCACTTT,CASSTGSGFYNSPLHF
TRBV7-2,NA,NA,TRBJ2-3,TGTGCCAGCAGCTTTGGGGGCGGGGTAGATACGCAGTATTTT,CASSFGGGVDTQYF
TRBV10-2,NA,NA,TRBJ2-5,TGCGCCAGCAGTGAGTCGACAGCGGCGTGGGCCCAGTACTTC,CASSESTAAWAQYF
TRBV6-5,NA,TRBD1,TRBJ1-2,TGTGCCAGCTACGGACAGGTCTATGGCTACACCTTC,CASYGQVYGYTF
TRBV7-9,NA,NA,TRBJ2-2,TGTGCCAGCAGCCCCCCGGTTTGGAAGGCGAACACCGGGGAGCTGTTTTTT,CASSPPVWKANTGELFF
TRBV5-1,NA,TRBD2,TRBJ2-3,TGCGCCAGCAGCCCCGGACTAGCGGGTGATACGCAGTATTTT,CASSPGLAGDTQYF
TRBV4-1,NA,TRBD1,TRBJ2-2,TGCGCCAGCAGCCAAGAACTGGGACAGCGGCGCCGGGAGCTGTTTTTT,CASSQELGQRRRELFF
TRBV19,NA,NA,TRBJ1-5,TGTGCCAGTAGTTGGGGATATAGCAATCAGCCCCAGCATTTT,CASSWGYSNQPQHF
TRBV5-1,NA,TRBD1,TRBJ2-7,TGCGCCAGCAGCTTGACCAGGGACAGCTACGAGCAGTACTTC,CASSLTRDSYEQYF
TRBV5-5,once,TRBD1,TRBJ1-2,TGTGCCAGCAGCTTGGAACAGGGGGCTCCTGGCTACACCTTC,CASSLEQGAPGYTF
TRBV6-6,NA,NA,TRBJ1-5,TGTGCCAGCAGCCCAGACACCCCAAATCAGCCCCAGCATTTT,CASSPDTPNQPQHF
TRBV5-5,NA,NA,TRBJ1-5,TGTGCCAGCAGCTTAACCGGGGGCGCAGATAGCAATCAGCCCCAGCATTTT,CASSLTGGADSNQPQHF
TRBV12-5,few,NA,TRBJ2-7,TGTGCTAGTGGTCTTGGGGGCAAGGCCTACGAGCAGTACTTC,CASGLGGKAYEQYF
TRBV6-6,NA,TRBD1,TRBJ1-1,TGTGCCAGCAGACCTCCGGGACAGGGGGGCACTGAAGCTTTCTTT,CASRPPGQGGTEAFF
TRBV6-5,NA,NA,TRBJ1-1,TGTGCCAGCAGTTCCGAAGTTACTCGGGCGAACACTGAAGCTTTCTTT,CASSSEVTRANTEAFF
TRBV6-5,NA,NA,TRBJ2-1,TGTGCCAGCAGTAAAATACAGGGTAATGAGCAGTTCTTC,CASSKIQGNEQFF
TRBV9,few,NA,TRBJ2-5,TGTGCCAGCAGCGCCGAGACAGCAATACAAGAGACCCAGTACTTC,CASSAETAIQETQYF
TRBV13,NA,NA,TRBJ1-3,TGTGCCAGCAGCTCGGGGAAGATCTCTGGAAACACCATATATTTT,CASSSGKISGNTIYF
TRBV29-1,NA,NA,TRBJ2-2,TGCAGCGTTGCCCTAGCCCGCCGGGTCACCGGGGAGCTGTTTTTT,CSVALARRVTGELFF
TRBV6-5,NA,TRBD1,TRBJ1-1,TGTGCCAGCAGTCGACAGGGGAACACTGAAGCTTTCTTT,CASSRQGNTEAFF
TRBV7-3,NA,NA,TRBJ2-1,TGTGCCAGCAGCCCCAGTCGGCGCTACAATGAGCAGTTCTTC,CASSPSRRYNEQFF
TRBV2,medium-sized,NA,TRBJ1-6,TGTGCCACCAAGCGTAGCAGCTCCTATAATTCACCCCTCCACTTT,CATKRSSSYNSPLHF
TRBV19,NA,TRBD1,TRBJ1-5,TGTGCCGGGGGACAGGGGGGTCAGCCCCAGCATTTT,CAGGQGGQPQHF
TRBV7-9,NA,NA,TRBJ1-1,TGTGCCAGCAGCTTAGGACTCGGGGGGGAGAAGACTGAAGCTTTCTTT,CASSLGLGGEKTEAFF
TRBV5-1,few,NA,TRBJ1-1,TGCGCCAGCAGCTTGAGTGCGTTTCCCGACAGTTACACTGAAGCTTTCTTT,CASSLSAFPDSYTEAFF
TRBV15,NA,NA,TRBJ2-2,TGTGCCACCAGTCCCACGACACAATTCACCGGGGAGCTGTTTTTT,CATSPTTQFTGELFF
TRBV6-1,NA,NA,TRBJ1-2,TGTGCCAGCAAAGAACAGGGATTTGACTATGGCTACACCTTC,CASKEQGFDYGYTF
TRBV10-1,few,NA,TRBJ2-1,TGCGCCAGCAGTGATGGGTCGAGGGAGCAGTTCTTC,CASSDGSREQFF
TRBV5-1,NA,NA,TRBJ2-2,TGCGCCAGCAGCTCCAACAGGGCTGACACCGGGGAGCTGTTTTTT,CASSSNRADTGELFF
TRBV27,NA,NA,TRBJ1-6,TGTGCCAGCAGTTCCATGAACTCCAATTCACCCCTCCACTTT,CASSSMNSNSPLHF
TRBV6-5,NA,NA,TRBJ1-3,TGTGCCAGCAGTTACGGTTGGGGTCCCGGAAACACCATATATTTT,CASSYGWGPGNTIYF
TRBV15,NA,NA,TRBJ2-7,TGTGCCACCAGCAGGAGGGGGACATCTTTATACGAGCAGTACTTC,CATSRRGTSLYEQYF
TRBV9,NA,NA,TRBJ2-1,TGTGCCAGCGGAGGGGGGCACGACTACAATGAGCAGTTCTTC,CASGGGHDYNEQFF
TRBV5-6,NA,TRBD1,TRBJ1-6,TGTGCCAGCAGCTTCAGGGGACAGTATAATTCACCCCTCCACTTT,CASSFRGQYNSPLHF
TRBV9,few,TRBD1,TRBJ1-1,TGTGCCAGCAGCGAACTACCCAGGGGGGGCACTGAAGCTTTCTTT,CASSELPRGGTEAFF
TRBV11-2,few,TRBD1,TRBJ1-6,TGTGCCAGCAGCTTCCCGGGACAGGGGTCGGTCCACTTT,CASSFPGQGSVHF
TRBV19,NA,NA,TRBJ1-2,TGTGCCAGTAGAATAAGGGGGTTTAACTATGGCTACACCTTC,CASRIRGFNYGYTF
TRBV7-8,NA,NA,TRBJ1-2,TGTGCCAGCAGCCCCGGACGGAAGTCCTATGGCTACACCTTC,CASSPGRKSYGYTF
TRBV5-1,NA,TRBD1,TRBJ1-1,TGCGCCAGCAGCCCCCTTGGGACAGGGGACCTGAACACTGAAGCTTTCTTT,CASSPLGTGDLNTEAFF
TRBV6-6,few,NA,TRBJ1-5,TGTGCCAGCAGTTTCCCGGCTCAAAGAGAGCAGCCCCAGCATTTT,CASSFPAQREQPQHF
TRBV5-5,NA,NA,TRBJ1-1,TGTGCCAGTAAGACAGAGACTGAAGCTTTCTTT,CASKTETEAFF
TRBV19,NA,NA,TRBJ1-5,TGTGCCAGTAGTATGGGCAGGGATCAGCCCCAGCATTTT,CASSMGRDQPQHF
TRBV6-5,NA,NA,TRBJ2-1,TGTGCCAGCAGTTACTCGGGAACCCCGTTTGACAATGAGCAGTTCTTC,CASSYSGTPFDNEQFF
TRBV5-1,few,NA,TRBJ1-3,TGCGCCAGCAGTACGGGCCCAGAGGACACCATATATTTT,CASSTGPEDTIYF
TRBV2,NA,TRBD1,TRBJ2-2,TGTGCCAGCAGACGACAGGGGGGGACCGGGGAGCTGTTTTTT,CASRRQGGTGELFF
TRBV19,NA,NA,TRBJ1-3,TGTGCCAGTAGTATAACCGGAAACACCATATATTTT,CASSITGNTIYF
TRBV5-4,few,TRBD1,TRBJ1-2,TGTGCCAGCAGCTCTGGTTTGTCAGGGGGCAGCGGCTACACCTTC,CASSSGLSGGSGYTF
TRBV5-5,NA,NA,TRBJ2-3,TGTGCCAGCAGCTTGGTGACAGATACGCAGTATTTT,CASSLVTDTQYF
TRBV30,NA,NA,TRBJ1-2,TGTGCCTGGAGTGTAGGGGCCCGATACACCTTC,CAWSVGARYTF
TRBV5-1,NA,TRBD1,TRBJ2-5,TGCGCCAGCAGCCGAGGGACAGGCCAAGAGACCCAGTACTTC,CASSRGTGQETQYF
TRBV5-8,NA,NA,TRBJ1-3,TGTGCCAGCAGCCCGGCAGGGTTCTCTGGAAACACCATATATTTT,CASSPAGFSGNTIYF
TRBV16,NA,NA,TRBJ1-2,TGTGCCAGCAGCTCGCACAGGGATCTCTATGGCTACACCTTC,CASSSHRDLYGYTF
TRBV7-3,few,NA,TRBJ1-1,TGTGCCAGCAGCTTAAGCAGGGACGGGACTGAAGCTTTCTTT,CASSLSRDGTEAFF
TRBV6-6,NA,NA,TRBJ1-2,TGTGCCAGCAGTTACAACAAGGCCTATGGCTACACCTTC,CASSYNKAYGYTF
TRBV10-2,NA,NA,TRBJ1-1,TGCGCCAGCAGAGACCGGGTAACTGAAGCTTTCTTT,CASRDRVTEAFF
TRBV5-6,NA,NA,TRBJ1-4,TGTGCCAGCAGCTCTTTAGGGCATGAAAAACTGTTTTTT,CASSSLGHEKLFF